This T cell receptor beta chain emerged from a study of blood T cell repertoires in COVID-19. Whole-study context: Sites in the United States, Italy and Spain provided acute and convalescent COVID-19 samples. PBMCs, B-cell-depleted T cells, or T cells provided the cDNA or gDNA that made up the material.

Authors' methods: Nucleated cell number was recorded as an estimate derived from reference gene primer amplification. Assay: immunoSEQ multiplex PCR; the TCRdb copy retains only in-frame clones and omits some. The DNA gave D and trimming, while V, J and clone size come from that table. Among 270,000 or so clones listed, roughly 80% were seen once. It was during active infection that Seattle patients were enrolled and then longitudinally followed. Germline CDR1 is LGHDT and CDR2 is YNNKEL (reference sequence). V lost 1 base and J 4 bases, leaving 10 bases between the germline ends. The CDR3 has 14 amino acids.

The TCR originated in a human donor with COVID-19, enrolled during active disease. The donor label of this sample is uncertain. Sequencing was done on a sample of peripheral blood. The rearrangement links TRBV3-1 (or the pseudogene TRBV3-2) to TRBJ2-5; D is perhaps TRBD2 (5 bases). For the CDR3, the DNA is TGTGCCAGCAGCCAAGGGATGAGGGTAGAGACCCAGTACTTC. Residues: CASSQGMRVETQYF.